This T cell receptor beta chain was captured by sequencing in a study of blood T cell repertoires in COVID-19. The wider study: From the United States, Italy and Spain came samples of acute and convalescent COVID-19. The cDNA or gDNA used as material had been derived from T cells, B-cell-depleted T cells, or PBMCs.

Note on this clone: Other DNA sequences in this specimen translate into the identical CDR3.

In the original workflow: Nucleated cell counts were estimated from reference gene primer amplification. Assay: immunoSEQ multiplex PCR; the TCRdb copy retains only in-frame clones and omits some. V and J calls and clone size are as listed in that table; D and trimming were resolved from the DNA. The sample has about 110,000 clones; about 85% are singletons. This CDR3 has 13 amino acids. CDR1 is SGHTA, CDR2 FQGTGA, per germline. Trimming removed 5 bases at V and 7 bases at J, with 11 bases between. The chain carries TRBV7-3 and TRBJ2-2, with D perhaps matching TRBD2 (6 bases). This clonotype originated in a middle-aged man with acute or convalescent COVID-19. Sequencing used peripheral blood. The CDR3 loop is CASSPTGGGELFF. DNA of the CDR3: TGTGCCAGCAGCCCCACCGGGGGCGGGGAGCTGTTTTTT.